This record concerns one T cell receptor beta chain sequence. The antigen remains undetermined. This record comes from a study of OX40 agonist ivuxolimab in advanced cancers. Study-wide findings and caveats: Within 6 weeks, CD4+ and CD8+ blood T cells expanded clonally at 0.1 to 3.0 mg/kg.

Sequencing used immunoSEQ multiplex PCR; TCRdb keeps in-frame clones, though not all of them. The profile shows tens of thousands of clones, about 92% of them singletons. V lost 1 base to trimming and J lost 7 bases, with 11 bases between them. This CDR3 has 15 amino acids. In germline, CDR1 is MNHNS, CDR2 SASEGT. Source: CD4+ or CD8+ T cells sorted from blood, taken in a trial of the OX40 agonist ivuxolimab. The clonotype was recovered from an adult with an advanced solid tumor such as melanoma, head and neck, liver or kidney cancer. The chain combines TRBV6-1 with TRBJ1-6; D is undetermined. The CDR3 DNA sequence: TGTGCCAGCAGTGAAGTGTTGGAGACAAATTCACCCCTCCACTTT. Amino acid sequence: CASSEVLETNSPLHF.